These 9 T cell receptor beta chains came from one sample sequenced in a study of blood T cell repertoires in COVID-19. Data came from immunoSEQ multiplex PCR; TCRdb stores just in-frame clones and leaves some out. In the table there are about 75,000 clones, approximately 79% of which are singletons. Specimen: peripheral blood. Receptors originate from a human donor with acute or convalescent COVID-19. The donor label of this sample is uncertain.

The V call is TRBV24-1, the J call TRBJ1-6; perhaps TRBD1 as D (6 bases). Germline V gene data show CDR1 as KGHDR and CDR2 as SFDVKD. The CDR3 has 18 amino acids. The ends were cut back, 1 base at V and 10 bases at J, with 22 bases in the middle. In DNA, the CDR3 is TGTGCCACCAGTGATTTTCTAACAGGGTTCAGGCTAAGGTCACCCCTCCACTTT. Amino acid sequence: CATSDFLTGFRLRSPLHF.

The rearrangement links TRBV7-8 to TRBJ1-2; D gene ambiguous. The CDR3 totals 16 residues. Deletions cut 4 bases from V and 4 bases from J, with 19 bases between. Germline V gene sequence: CDR1 SGHVS, CDR2 FQNEAQ. The CDR3 sequence is CASSSRTEEKPYGYTF. CDR3 nucleotides: TGTGCCAGCAGCTCCCGGACGGAGGAAAAGCCCTATGGCTACACCTTC.

This clone occurred once. The CDR3 protein is CASGENQETQYF. CDR3 DNA sequence: TGTGCCAGCGGGGAGAACCAAGAGACCCAGTACTTC. V usage is TRBV14 and J usage is TRBJ2-5; maybe TRBD2 (5 bases). Germline CDR1 is SGHDN and CDR2 is FVKESK. Trimming pared 8 bases from V and 0 bases from J, leaving 7 bases between. The CDR3 totals 12 residues.

The chain carries TRBV28 and TRBJ2-5; D possibly corresponds to TRBD2 (7 bases). V lost 2 bases to trimming and J lost 5 bases, with 18 bases between them. The germline V gene has CDR1 MDHEN and CDR2 SYDVKM. This CDR3 comprises 16 residues. CDR3 residues: CASSLGGAGAYETQYF. For the CDR3, the DNA is TGTGCCAGCAGTTTAGGGGGGGCAGGGGCTTACGAGACCCAGTACTTC. Supplemented by reference TRBV28 and TRBJ2-5, the full variable domain reads DVKVTQSSRYLVKRTGEKVFLECVQDMDHENMFWYRQDPGLGLRLIYFSYDVKMKEKGDIPEGYSVSREKKERFSLILESASTNQTSMYLCASSLGGAGAYETQYFGPGTRLLVL.

This sequence joins TRBV29-1 and TRBJ2-3, with D unresolved. CDR3 length: 14 residues. The ends were cut back, 1 base at V and 0 bases at J, with 8 bases in the middle. Germline CDR1 reads SQVTM; CDR2 reads ANQGSEA. The CDR3 is CSVEGPFSTDTQYF. The CDR3 region has the DNA TGCAGCGTTGAAGGGCCCTTTAGCACAGATACGCAGTATTTT.

This clone was counted only a few times. The CDR3 sequence is CASSLGLGSDEQFF. CDR3 nucleotides: TGTGCCAGCAGCTTAGGTTTGGGTAGCGATGAGCAGTTCTTC. This chain connects TRBV11-3 to TRBJ2-1, with D possibly being TRBD2 (5 bases). The CDR3 totals 14 residues. Trimming took off 1 base at V and 8 bases at J, with 12 bases between the two ends. Germline CDR1 SGHNT, CDR2 YENEEA.

This clone came up once. The gene calls are TRBV15 and TRBJ2-7, with D tentatively TRBD1 (6 bases). This CDR3 has 14 residues. With 4 bases removed from V and 3 bases from J, the gap between germline ends came to 13 bases. Germline V gene data show CDR1 as LNHNV and CDR2 as YYDKDF (reference sequence). This CDR3 is CATSNGQSSYEQYF. In nucleotides, the CDR3 is TGTGCCACCAGCAACGGACAGTCCAGCTACGAGCAGTACTTC.

The V gene is TRBV11-3, the J gene TRBJ2-1; tentatively, D is TRBD1 (5 bases). V lost 4 bases and J 5 bases, leaving 9 bases between the germline ends. The CDR3 extends over 13 amino acids. The germline CDR1 and CDR2 sequences are SGHNT and YENEEA. CDR3 nucleotides: TGTGCCAGCAGCTCCAGGGTCGACAATGAGCAGTTCTTC. Its protein product is CASSSRVDNEQFF.

V usage is TRBV5-5 and J usage is TRBJ2-3, with TRBD1 matching 7 bases. The germline V gene has CDR1 SGHKS and CDR2 YYEKEE (reference sequence). The length of the CDR3 is 16 residues. Germline trimming cut 3 bases from V and 0 bases from J; bases unmatched to any gene: 7. The CDR3 nucleotides are TGTGCCAGCAGCTCCCTAGGGGGCTCTAGCACAGATACGCAGTATTTT. This sequence encodes CASSSLGGSSTDTQYF.